This T cell receptor beta chain was obtained from a study of T cell responses to AZD1222 COVID-19 vaccine. V gave up 3 bases and J gave up 3 bases; unmatched junction bases: 16. The CDR3 is 18 amino acids. CDR1 is SGHAT, CDR2 FQNNGV, per germline. Generated by immunoSEQ multiplex PCR, the TCRdb table keeps only in-frame clones and is missing some. The table has approximately 190,000 clones, about nine tenths seen once; the top ten hold roughly 0.99%. The J gene is TRBJ2-5, the V gene TRBV11-2, with 7 bases identical to TRBD1. The source material was peripheral blood, sampled on day 0 of AZD1222 vaccination. This TCR derives from an adult in good health. DNA for the CDR3: TGTGCCAGCAGCTTTTCCTCTCGGGCGGCTCAGGGGGAAGAGACCCAGTACTTC. Translating it yields CASSFSSRAAQGEETQYF.